These 23 T cell receptor beta chains share one sample of origin, sequenced in a study of T cell repertoires in cytomegalovirus infection (dated by TCRdb to about 2019). TCRdb lists the instrument as Illumina HiSeq 1500. TCRdb cleaned the public reads at Q25 with fastp, built clones with MiXCR and kept in-frame beta chains. A single entry per CDR3 protein holds the most common genes and DNA from its merged rows. The table for this sample lists a few hundred thousand distinct CDR3 sequences; less than 20% of them were counted only once. The ten largest clones add up to 7.5% to 9.5% of the sample. What was sequenced was PBMCs. The receptors derive from a human donor in good health (CMV status not recorded). Some clones in this sample may be carry-over from other donors' samples.

This clonotype has ten or more counts. The J gene is TRBJ2-1, the V gene TRBV4-1; unclear D gene. The CDR3 extends over 13 amino acids. CDR1 is MGHRA and CDR2 is YSYEKL in the germline V gene. V was clipped by 4 bases and J by 6 bases, with 10 bases between them. This CDR3 reads CASSPYRINEQFF. For the CDR3, the DNA is TGCGCCAGCAGCCCTTATAGAATCAATGAGCAGTTCTTC.

This clonotype has only a few counts. The chain carries TRBV2 and TRBJ2-3; D remains ambiguous. This CDR3 comprises 12 residues. CDR1 and CDR2 from the germline V gene are SNHLY and FYNNEI. Trimming took 1 base from V and 8 from J, leaving 7 bases between them. The CDR3 DNA reads as TGTGCCAGCAGTGAAGATACGGGTACGCAGTATTTT. Its translation: CASSEDTGTQYF.

This clonotype was counted between two and nine times. J is TRBJ2-5 and V is TRBV28; unclear D gene. CDR3 length: 13 amino acids. V gave up 11 bases and J gave up 5 bases, with 18 bases separating them. Germline V gene data show CDR1 as MDHEN and CDR2 as SYDVKM. CDR3 nucleotides: TGTGCCCTCTCAATGAGGTTTGGGGAGACCCAGTACTTC. Translating it yields CALSMRFGETQYF.

The V gene is TRBV5-6, the J gene TRBJ1-2, with D unclear. The CDR3 is made up of 13 amino acids. CDR1 and CDR2 from the germline V gene are SGHDT and YYEEEE. V shed 0 bases and J shed 4 bases, with 7 bases lying between them. CDR3 region: CASSLDPRYGYTF. CDR3 sequence (DNA): TGTGCCAGCAGCTTGGACCCGCGCTATGGCTACACCTTC.

This clonotype has at least ten counts. The chain joins TRBV7-2 to TRBJ2-7; TRBD2 aligns across 13 bases. The junction had 16 bases not matched to a gene; V was cut back by 5 bases and J by 9 bases. The CDR3 runs 17 residues. The germline gives CDR1 SGHTA, CDR2 FQGNSA. The CDR3 loop is CASSQAVPGLAGTGQYF. Here the CDR3 DNA reads TGTGCCAGCAGCCAAGCCGTCCCGGGACTAGCGGGAACGGGGCAGTACTTC. The variable domain in full, completed from reference TRBV7-2 and TRBJ2-7, reads GAGVSQSPSNKVTEKGKDVELRCDPISGHTALYWYRQSLGQGLEFLIYFQGNSAPDKSGLPSDRFSAERTGGSVSTLTIQRTQQEDSAVYLCASSQAVPGLAGTGQYFGPGTRLTVT.

V is TRBV7-9 and J is TRBJ2-4; 7 bases match TRBD2. With 5 bases clipped from V and 0 bases from J, the junction kept 13 bases outside the gene matches. This CDR3 contains 18 residues. Germline assignment: CDR1 SEHNR and CDR2 FQNEAQ (reference sequence). DNA for the CDR3: TGTGCCAGCAGCCCTCCGATTGGGGGGGTAAGAGCCAAAAACATTCAGTACTTC. It specifies CASSPPIGGVRAKNIQYF. Full variable domain (remainder filled in from reference TRBV7-9 and TRBJ2-4): DTGVSQNPRHKITKRGQNVTFRCDPISEHNRLYWYRQTLGQGPEFLTYFQNEAQLEKSRLLSDRFSAERPKGSFSTLEIQRTEQGDSAMYLCASSPPIGGVRAKNIQYFGAGTRLSVL.

This sequence joins TRBV7-2 and TRBJ2-2; D not certain. Germline lookup yields CDR1 SGHTA and CDR2 FQGNSA. Trimming cost V 5 bases and J 2 bases, with 9 bases left between them. The CDR3 runs 14 residues. The chain's CDR3 is CASSALFNTGELFF. For the CDR3, the DNA is TGTGCCAGCAGCGCGCTATTCAACACCGGGGAGCTGTTTTTT.

The table lists this clonotype with many counts. This chain joins TRBV7-2 and TRBJ2-5; 9 positions agree with TRBD2. The germline V gene encodes CDR1 SGHTA and CDR2 FQGNSA. Germline trimming cut 3 bases from V and 4 bases from J; bases unmatched to any gene: 6. This CDR3 has 15 residues. The CDR3: CASSFQAGGPETQYF. CDR3 DNA sequence: TGTGCCAGCAGCTTTCAAGCGGGGGGCCCAGAGACCCAGTACTTC.

This chain uses TRBV12-3 or TRBV12-4 with TRBJ1-1, with 11 bases aligning to TRBD1. With V trimmed by 6 bases and J by 4 bases, 4 bases remained unmatched. The CDR3 sequence is 14 residues long. The CDR3 loop is CASSWDRGATEAFF. In nucleotides, the CDR3 is TGTGCCAGCAGCTGGGACAGGGGGGCCACTGAAGCTTTCTTT.

The J gene is TRBJ2-3, the V gene TRBV15, with D unresolved. Germline V gene data show CDR1 as LNHNV and CDR2 as YYDKDF (reference sequence). This CDR3 is built from 15 residues. V was shortened by 0 bases and J by 1 base, with 8 bases between the two germline ends. Here the CDR3 DNA reads TGTGCCACCAGCAGAGACCTGAGTTGCACAGATACGCAGTATTTT. This gives the protein CATSRDLSCTDTQYF.

This clonotype has more than one count but fewer than ten. The gene calls are TRBV23-1 and TRBJ2-1; a weak D match, TRBD2 (5 bases). TRBV23-1 is annotated as an ORF whose role is uncertain. The V gene lost 6 bases and the J gene lost 3 bases, with 15 bases spanning the gap. The CDR3 contains 15 residues. Here the CDR3 reads CASRDTGILYNEQFF. The CDR3 DNA sequence: TGCGCCAGCAGGGATACGGGGATACTCTACAATGAGCAGTTCTTC.

Comment on this clonotype: One base away lies a much larger clone, so this may be a sequencing read error. The chain uses TRBV12-3 or TRBV12-4 and TRBJ2-7, with D perhaps being TRBD1 or TRBD2 (5 bases each). Trimming took 5 bases from V and 0 from J, leaving 11 bases between them. The CDR3 loop spans 14 amino acids. CDR3: CASSHGDVSYEQYF. Here the CDR3 DNA reads TGTGCCAGCAGTCACGGGGACGTCTCCTACGAGCAGTACTTC.

The chain is built from TRBV2 and TRBJ1-5; 7 nucleotides line up with TRBD1. This CDR3 has 15 residues. The V segment lost 6 bases and the J segment 3 bases; nucleotides outside the gene matches: 8. The germline V gene has CDR1 SNHLY and CDR2 FYNNEI. The CDR3 coding sequence is TGTGCCAGCAGCGAGGACAGGCCTAACAATCAGCCCCAGCATTTT. Translation: CASSEDRPNNQPQHF.

The chain recombines TRBV6-6 with TRBJ1-2; 10 bases agree with TRBD1. This CDR3 has 17 residues. The germline V gene encodes CDR1 MNHNY and CDR2 SVGAGI (reference sequence). The V gene end was trimmed by 0 bases and the J gene end by 4 bases; junction bases not matched to a gene: 8. CDR3 in DNA: TGTGCCAGCAGTTACTCGAAACCGGGACAGGGGCCCTATGGCTACACCTTC. Translated, it gives CASSYSKPGQGPYGYTF.

The V and J genes are TRBV2 and TRBJ1-1; 7 bases match TRBD1. Germline lookup yields CDR1 SNHLY and CDR2 FYNNEI. The CDR3 is 14 residues long. After removal of 5 bases from V and 5 bases from J, the junction contained 8 bases not matched to a gene. CDR3 region: CASSIDRVVTEAFF. The CDR3 DNA is TGTGCCAGCAGTATCGACAGGGTGGTGACTGAAGCTTTCTTT.

This clonotype was seen a handful of times. This chain joins TRBV7-8 and TRBJ1-4; 7 positions match TRBD1. The ends lost 5 bases at V and 5 bases at J; junction bases unmatched: 8. Germline CDR1 reads SGHVS; CDR2 reads FQNEAQ. The CDR3 is made up of 15 amino acids. CDR3 loop: CASSIRPTGNEKLFF. Written as DNA, the CDR3 is TGTGCCAGCAGCATCCGTCCGACAGGGAATGAAAAACTGTTTTTT.

The rearrangement links TRBV19 to TRBJ1-2, with D perhaps matching TRBD1 (6 bases). Germline V lookup: CDR1 LNHDA, CDR2 SQIVND (reference sequence). V dropped 5 bases and J dropped 1 base, with 23 bases sitting between them. This CDR3 has 18 amino acids. CDR3 coding DNA: TGTGCCAGTAGTCTGACAGGACTATACCCTGGCTTTAACTATGGCTACACCTTC. Residues: CASSLTGLYPGFNYGYTF.

The table lists this clonotype with a few counts. The rearrangement links TRBV7-9 to TRBJ2-7; 14 bases are shared with TRBD2. The V and J ends lost 6 bases and 7 bases, in that order; junction bases with no gene match: 8. The CDR3 extends over 15 amino acids. CDR1 is SEHNR, CDR2 FQNEAQ, per germline (reference sequence). The CDR3 reads CASSPPGLAGDEQYF. CDR3 DNA: TGTGCCAGCAGTCCACCGGGACTAGCGGGAGATGAGCAGTACTTC. The full variable domain, in which reference TRBV7-9 and TRBJ2-7 provide the parts outside the CDR3, is DTGVSQNPRHKITKRGQNVTFRCDPISEHNRLYWYRQTLGQGPEFLTYFQNEAQLEKSRLLSDRFSAERPKGSFSTLEIQRTEQGDSAMYLCASSPPGLAGDEQYFGPGTRLTVT.

This clonotype was counted a few times. The CDR3 protein is CASSPGTRRETSYEQYF. CDR3 DNA sequence: TGTGCCAGCAGTCCCGGTACGCGGCGGGAGACCTCCTACGAGCAGTACTTC. The genes are TRBV12-3 or TRBV12-4 and TRBJ2-7; TRBD2 matches 7 bases. The CDR3 consists of 17 residues. V was clipped by 5 bases and J by 0 bases; unmatched bases: 13.

The chain employs TRBV15 and TRBJ1-1; D ambiguous. Germline V lookup: CDR1 LNHNV, CDR2 YYDKDF (reference sequence). Trimming cost V 1 base and J 5 bases, with 11 bases left between them. This CDR3 comprises 14 residues. CDR3 loop: CATSRGGRATEAFF. The CDR3 nucleotides read TGTGCCACCAGCAGAGGAGGGAGAGCAACTGAAGCTTTCTTT.

This chain links TRBV12-3 or TRBV12-4 with TRBJ1-1; D unclear. This CDR3 is 13 amino acids long. V was cut by 0 bases and J by 8 bases, with 10 bases left in between. CDR3 residues: CASSLALGREAFF. The CDR3 DNA reads as TGTGCCAGCAGTTTAGCGCTGGGGAGGGAAGCTTTCTTT.

The V and J genes are TRBV7-9 and TRBJ1-5; D gene unclear. Germline CDR1 SEHNR, CDR2 FQNEAQ (reference sequence). Trimming cost V 4 bases and J 8 bases, with 12 bases left between them. This CDR3 comprises 13 residues. The CDR3 sequence is CASSSPGLEPQHF. CDR3 in DNA: TGTGCCAGCAGCTCACCCGGTTTGGAGCCCCAGCATTTT. The full variable domain, rest sourced from reference TRBV7-9 and TRBJ1-5, is DTGVSQNPRHKITKRGQNVTFRCDPISEHNRLYWYRQTLGQGPEFLTYFQNEAQLEKSRLLSDRFSAERPKGSFSTLEIQRTEQGDSAMYLCASSSPGLEPQHFGDGTRLSIL.

J is TRBJ2-2 and V is TRBV11-2; unclear D gene. V lost 2 bases, J lost 3 bases, and 13 bases lay in between. Germline CDR1 SGHAT, CDR2 FQNNGV. The CDR3 contains 16 residues. The CDR3 DNA follows: TGTGCCAGCAGCTTACTCTCCGGGCCCCACACCGGGGAGCTGTTTTTT. Its protein is CASSLLSGPHTGELFF.